The 3 T cell receptor beta chains below were found in one sample sequenced in a study of memory B cells and T cells in multiple sclerosis. Which antigens these TCRs recognize remains unknown. Stimulus-free culture yielded autoproliferating CFSE-dim and non-proliferating CFSE-high T cells, each sequenced separately. Roughly 5x10^7 CFSE-labeled PBMCs were cultured less than 8 days unstimulated, then replicate wells were pooled. The assay was immunoSEQ multiplex PCR, and TCRdb's table has in-frame clones only and misses some. The sample contains roughly 45,000 clones, over 70% of which appear only once. The source material was PBMCs from blood kept in culture. Receptors were obtained from a human donor with multiple sclerosis.

This clone was recorded a few times. Other DNA sequences from this sample encode an identical CDR3 as well. The rearrangement uses TRBV5-6 and TRBJ2-3, with D possibly matching TRBD1 (5 bases). CDR1 SGHDT and CDR2 YYEEEE come from the germline V gene. The CDR3 length is 13 residues. Trimming pared 2 bases from V and 3 bases from J, leaving 7 bases between. This CDR3 is CASSFSGTDTQYF. In DNA, the CDR3 is TGTGCCAGCAGCTTTTCAGGGACAGATACGCAGTATTTT. The full variable domain, rest sourced from reference TRBV5-6 and TRBJ2-3, is DAGVTQSPTHLIKTRGQQVTLRCSPKSGHDTVSWYQQALGQGPQFIFQYYEEEERQRGNFPDRFSGHQFPNYSSELNVNALLLGDSALYLCASSFSGTDTQYFGPGTRLTVL.

The chain couples TRBV5-1 to TRBJ1-4; D is undetermined. Trimming removed 1 base at V and 2 bases at J, with 18 bases between. Germline CDR1 is SGHRS and CDR2 is YFSETQ. The CDR3 extends over 18 amino acids. The CDR3 DNA reads as TGCGCCAGCAGCTTGCGGTTTCGTATTGGATCTACTAATGAAAAACTGTTTTTT. This sequence encodes CASSLRFRIGSTNEKLFF. The full variable domain, in which reference TRBV5-1 and TRBJ1-4 provide the parts outside the CDR3, is KAGVTQTPRYLIKTRGQQVTLSCSPISGHRSVSWYQQTPGQGLQFLFEYFSETQRNKGNFPGRFSGRQFSNSRSEMNVSTLELGDSALYLCASSLRFRIGSTNEKLFFGSGTQLSVL.

The chain links TRBV5-6 to TRBJ1-4; TRBD1 matches 9 bases. The CDR3 has 15 amino acids. Germline CDR1 SGHDT, CDR2 YYEEEE. With 4 bases clipped from V and 5 bases from J, the junction kept 6 bases outside the gene matches. CDR3 amino acids: CASSPWTGENEKLFF. The CDR3 DNA reads TGTGCCAGCAGCCCATGGACAGGGGAGAATGAAAAACTGTTTTTT.